This passage covers 15 T cell receptor beta chains from one sample sequenced in a study of long-term antiretroviral therapy in people with HIV. Researchers ran immunoSEQ v3.0 at survey level. TCRdb's copy holds only in-frame clones and misses some; the assay was immunoSEQ multiplex PCR. The repertoire consists of around 29,000 clones, with less than 85% occurring once and the leading ten covering roughly 7.5%. Sequencing used unsorted PBMCs, obtained 0.3 years after starting antiretroviral therapy. Receptors originate from a man between 35 and 55 years old with HIV.

The sample holds one count of this clone. The chain joins TRBV19 to TRBJ1-5, with TRBD1 matching over 7 bases. Germline assignment: CDR1 LNHDA and CDR2 SQIVND (reference sequence). V trimming: 5 bases; J trimming: 4 bases; junction bases outside the gene matches: 5. The CDR3 consists of 14 residues. In DNA form, the CDR3 reads TGTGCCAGTAGTGTGGGACAGCAGAATCAGCCCCAGCATTTT. It encodes CASSVGQQNQPQHF. Based on the CDR3 plus reference TRBV19 and TRBJ1-5, the full variable domain is DGGITQSPKYLFRKEGQNVTLSCEQNLNHDAMYWYRQDPGQGLRLIYYSQIVNDFQKGDIAEGYSVSREKKESFPLTVTSAQKNPTAFYLCASSVGQQNQPQHFGDGTRLSIL.

The chain has TRBV5-5 and TRBJ1-5, with no clear D. Germline loops: CDR1 SGHKS, CDR2 YYEKEE (reference sequence). Trimming cost V 1 base and J 0 bases, with 8 bases left between them. This CDR3 is built from 15 residues. CDR3 bases: TGTGCCAGCAGCTTGTTTCATTATAGCAATCAGCCCCAGCATTTT. This translates into CASSLFHYSNQPQHF.

The chain has TRBV21-1 and TRBJ2-7; no DNA check was done on the table's D call, TRBD1. TRBV21-1 is shown as a pseudogene. The CDR3 is made up of 14 amino acids. In DNA form, the CDR3 reads TGTGCCAGCAGCAAAGTCGGCAGGCCGTGGAAGCAGTACTTC. Translated: CASSKVGRPWKQYF.

The chain couples TRBV18 to TRBJ1-5; D might be TRBD1 (6 bases). Germline CDR1 reads KGHSH; CDR2 reads LQKENI. The CDR3 has 17 amino acids. V was cut by 2 bases and J by 0 bases, with 14 bases left in between. The CDR3 nucleotides read TGTGCCAGCTCACCAGGGGCAGGGGACCATAGCAATCAGCCCCAGCATTTT. Its translation is CASSPGAGDHSNQPQHF.

A single count supports this clone. The chain uses TRBV5-4 and TRBJ2-5, with D possibly matching TRBD2 (7 bases). The CDR3 has 15 amino acids. Trimming pared 6 bases from V and 5 bases from J, leaving 20 bases between. The germline V gene has CDR1 SGHNT and CDR2 YYREEE (reference sequence). CDR3: CASTTPGGPGETQYF. The DNA of the CDR3 is TGTGCCAGCACGACGCCGGGGGGCCCGGGGGAGACCCAGTACTTC.

This rearrangement joins TRBV5-1 to TRBJ2-3; 14 nucleotides agree with TRBD2. The CDR3 has 19 amino acids. With 4 bases clipped from V and 0 bases from J, the junction kept 10 bases outside the gene matches. The germline CDR1 and CDR2 sequences are SGHRS and YFSETQ. CDR3 sequence reads: CASSRGGLAGVSSTDTQYF. The CDR3 DNA is TGCGCCAGCAGCCGAGGGGGACTAGCGGGGGTGTCTAGCACAGATACGCAGTATTTT.

The J gene is TRBJ2-3, the V gene TRBV7-6; 8 bases line up with TRBD2. Germline trimming cut 4 bases from V and 6 bases from J; bases unmatched to any gene: 9. This CDR3 is 15 amino acids long. Germline V gene lookup returns CDR1 SGHVS and CDR2 FNYEAQ. The CDR3 is CASSSSGGWTDTQYF. As DNA, the CDR3 is TGTGCCAGCAGCTCATCGGGGGGGTGGACTGATACGCAGTATTTT. The full variable domain, in which reference TRBV7-6 and TRBJ2-3 provide the parts outside the CDR3, is GAGVSQSPRYKVTKRGQDVALRCDPISGHVSLYWYRQALGQGPEFLTYFNYEAQQDKSGLPNDRFSAERPEGSISTLTIQRTEQRDSAMYRCASSSSGGWTDTQYFGPGTRLTVL.

This clone was picked up one time. CDR3 bases: TGCGCCAGCAGCCAAGAAGGGGGGTATGAGCAGTTCTTC. It translates to CASSQEGGYEQFF. This rearrangement joins TRBV4-1 to TRBJ2-1, with D perhaps being TRBD1 or TRBD2 (6 bases each). The CDR3 runs 13 residues. The germline V and J ends were trimmed by 0 bases and 8 bases, with 8 bases remaining between them. Germline V CDR1 and CDR2: MGHRA, YSYEKL.

This clone was observed a few times. CDR3 residues: CASSMWRDSYEQYF. The CDR3 nucleotides are TGTGCCAGTAGTATGTGGCGGGACTCCTACGAGCAGTACTTC. This rearrangement joins TRBV19 to TRBJ2-7; D possibly corresponds to TRBD2 (6 bases). The length of the CDR3 is 14 residues. Trimming removed 3 bases from V and 0 bases from J, with 9 bases in between. Germline V gives CDR1 LNHDA, CDR2 SQIVND (reference sequence).

The chain employs TRBV28 and TRBJ2-1; TRBD1 matches at 7 bases. Germline values: CDR1 MDHEN, CDR2 SYDVKM. This CDR3 is 16 amino acids long. J lost 3 bases, V lost 4 bases, and 9 bases had no gene match. The CDR3 coding sequence is TGTGCCAGCAGTTCACACAGACAGGGATTCTACAATGAGCAGTTCTTC. Residues: CASSSHRQGFYNEQFF.

This chain links TRBV7-9 with TRBJ2-7; a possible D gene is TRBD2 (6 bases). Germline CDR1 is SEHNR and CDR2 is FQNEAQ (reference sequence). Trimming left V 6 bases short and J 6 bases short, with 24 bases between. The CDR3 consists of 16 residues. CDR3 sequence (DNA): TGTGCCAGCAGTCACCCCCATGGTCGGGGGAAGCGCGAGCAGTACTTC. This translates into CASSHPHGRGKREQYF.

The chain joins TRBV28 to TRBJ2-5; D remains unclear. The CDR3 has 11 residues. Germline values: CDR1 MDHEN, CDR2 SYDVKM. Trimming left V 5 bases short and J 5 bases short, with 6 bases between. CDR3 sequence: CASSVWETQYF. The CDR3 coding sequence is TGTGCCAGCAGTGTCTGGGAGACCCAGTACTTC.

The chain carries TRBV28 and TRBJ2-6, with a possible D match to TRBD1 (5 bases). The germline V gene encodes CDR1 MDHEN and CDR2 SYDVKM. This CDR3 has 17 amino acids. V was trimmed by 2 bases and J by 0 bases, leaving 11 bases between them. CDR3 DNA: TGTGCCAGCAGTTTAACAGGTTTTTTCTCTGGGGCCAACGTCCTGACTTTC. As protein: CASSLTGFFSGANVLTF.

This clone was detected only once. The chain links TRBV5-4 to TRBJ2-5; D not resolved. With the DNA end fitting TRBJ2-7 better, the J assignment may be wrong. Germline CDR1 and CDR2: SGHNT and YYREEE (reference sequence). This CDR3 comprises 13 residues. The CDR3 bases are TGTGCCAGCAGCTTGGACAGAATTTACGAGCAGTACTTC. This codes for CASSLDRIYEQYF.

V usage is TRBV27 and J usage is TRBJ2-7; possible D gene TRBD1, 5 bases. The CDR3 is 12 residues long. V was shortened by 2 bases and J by 6 bases, with 8 bases between the two germline ends. Germline V gives CDR1 MNHEY, CDR2 SMNVEV (reference sequence). The CDR3 nucleotides are TGTGCCAGCAGTTTACAGGGTAGCGAGCAGTACTTC. Translated: CASSLQGSEQYF.